This T cell receptor beta chain was obtained from a study of cytotoxic CD8 clonotypes in ibrutinib-treated CLL (dated by TCRdb to 2020 to 2023). At the level of the whole study: The cohort had 11 to 12 relapsed/refractory and 15 treatment-naive patients; approximately 18 were IGHV unmutated. Response samples were taken after a median of roughly eleven months on treatment, ranging from about 6 to 40 months. On average, each sample had roughly 230,000 productive templates and more than 75,000 productive rearrangements. Of the approximately 86 people in the trial, 25 to 30 had longitudinal samples available. Responses were partial in 24 patients and complete in 2; after median 68 months follow-up, about 14 stayed in remission and about 12 progressed. Cryopreserved peripheral blood mononuclear cells were collected before treatment, at response, and at either disease progression or sustained remission. All remission and progressive disease samples were collected while patients were still receiving ibrutinib. Here is what the overall study found, with its caveats: At baseline, clonality was higher than in age-matched healthy donors and showed a strong correlation with circulating CD8+ T-cell counts. An increase in clonality was observed at ibrutinib response, with clonality remaining stable during sustained remission and falling back toward baseline at progression. Public clonotypes were rare and either contracted or stayed stable during treatment, and the rise in clonality at ibrutinib response reflected the expansion of private clonotypes. Sampling times were not matched between patients in sustained remission and patients whose disease was progressing, and lymph node repertoires were not examined.

Regarding this clone: The antigen it binds to is not known. No clone much larger than this one lies a single base away; base qualities are absent.

There are 15 amino acids in the CDR3, from cysteine to phenylalanine inclusive. The read is trimmed to its CDR3 DNA, 45 bases read in frame from base 1. Via the germline V gene, CDR1 is KGHSH and CDR2 LQKENI. Trimming takes 4 bases from V and 5 bases from J, and the germline ends sit 14 bases apart. On a MiSeq, deep resolution sequencing aimed for a depth between 1 in 1 million and 1 in 200,000 T cells, with each clonotype covered 10x on average. The immunoSEQ hsTCRB Kit was used to generate the TCR beta libraries. The paper's processing steps were these. ImmunoSEQ Data Assistant and ImmunoSEQ Analyzer were used for data analysis, and V, D and J genes were assigned according to IMGT definitions. Clonality, with values ranging from 0 to 1, was calculated as one minus the normalized Shannon entropy of productive rearrangement frequencies. Only overrepresented clonotypes making up at least 0.05% of each patient's repertoire were included in the public clonotype analysis. Around 12 age-matched healthy donor repertoires from immuneACCESS were used as controls for clonality. The source is immuneACCESS, and TCRdb retained only in-frame sequences with V and J called. Part of the clones is not carried over; for the studies checked, unresolved V genes explain less than half of this, and the remainder is unexplained. The V and J calls and clone size come from that table; D and trimming were worked out from the DNA. The sample data list about 160,000 clones, and roughly 84% of these were observed just once. The top ten clones comprise around 2.7% of the sample.

According to the study, the label for this sample's time point signals: progressive disease on ibrutinib. Approximately 2 micrograms of genomic DNA were extracted from cryopreserved PBMCs for TCR beta library preparation. High-throughput TCR beta sequencing was performed on longitudinal blood samples from CLL patients receiving ibrutinib monotherapy. The patients took part in an open-label, single-center phase 2 trial of ibrutinib monotherapy. The chain couples TRBV18 to TRBJ2-2; too little of a D gene remains to name it. The starting material was PBMCs, obtained at disease progression, from a patient treated with ibrutinib. The origin of this receptor is a human donor with chronic lymphocytic leukemia. CDR3 region: CASSLVPAETGELFF. Read as DNA, the sequence is TGTGCCAGCTCACTCGTCCCCGCAGAGACCGGGGAGCTGTTTTTT. This CDR3, with the reference TRBV18 and TRBJ2-2 proteins standing in past its ends, gives the full variable domain NAGVMQNPRHLVRRRGQEARLRCSPMKGHSHVYWYRQLPEEGLKFMVYLQKENIIDESGMPKERFSAEFPKEGPSILRIQQVVRGDSAAYFCASSLVPAETGELFFGEGSRLTVL.